Listed below are T cell receptor beta chains from one sample, sequenced in a study of spatial heterogeneity in lung cancer. One entry per CDR3 protein, called by TCRdb with MiXCR from the 5' RACE reads. The table includes about 92,000 distinct CDR3 sequences, approximately 12% detected once. The sample consisted of PBMCs, taken at surgery. The receptor set was obtained from a male donor with early-stage non-small cell lung cancer. The CDR3 runs from the conserved cysteine through the conserved F or W. The D gene is left open where the match is weak. Size is stated for part of the rows, as once, few or many counts, or as a class when the clone is expanded.

TRBV12-3/TRBV12-4	TRBD2	few	TRBJ2-3	CASSFGLAGDNTDTQYF	TGTGCCAGCAGTTTCGGACTAGCGGGGGACAACACAGATACGCAGTATTTT
TRBV10-2	TRBD2	few	TRBJ2-5	CASSVGLVQETQYF	TGCGCCAGCAGCGTGGGACTAGTGCAAGAGACCCAGTACTTC
TRBV7-3	TRBD2	many	TRBJ2-1	CASSLDRVAGGTYDEQFF	TGTGCCAGCAGCTTGGACAGGGTAGCGGGAGGAACTTATGATGAGCAGTTCTTC
TRBV15	TRBD2	few	TRBJ2-5	CATSRGLADGETQYF	TGTGCCACCAGCAGAGGACTAGCGGACGGAGAGACCCAGTACTTC
TRBV6-2/TRBV6-3	-	few	TRBJ2-7	CASSYLMGGPNSYEQYF	TGTGCCAGCAGTTACTTAATGGGGGGACCCAACTCCTACGAGCAGTACTTC
TRBV6-5	TRBD2	many	TRBJ2-5	CASVGGETQYF	TGTGCCAGCGTCGGGGGGGAGACCCAGTACTTC
TRBV6-6	TRBD1	few	TRBJ2-7	CASSPRATGVAPHYEQYF	TGTGCCAGCAGTCCCCGGGCAACAGGGGTAGCTCCCCACTACGAGCAGTACTTC
TRBV6-5	-	-	TRBJ2-5	CASSSSYHSGETQYF	TGTGCCAGCAGCTCCTCGTATCATTCGGGGGAGACCCAGTACTTC
TRBV7-2	TRBD2	once	TRBJ2-3	CASSPTSGGLNTQYF	TGTGCCAGCAGCCCGACTAGCGGGGGACTGAATACGCAGTATTTT
TRBV14	-	-	TRBJ2-1	CASSAGTVLFF	TGTGCCAGCAGCGCCGGGACTGTTTTGTTCTTC
TRBV29-1	TRBD1	few	TRBJ2-3	CSYHTGADTQYF	TGCAGCTACCACACAGGGGCGGATACGCAGTATTTT
TRBV11-2	TRBD1	few	TRBJ2-3	CASSSAGDRPDTQYF	TGTGCCAGCAGTAGCGCCGGGGACAGGCCAGATACGCAGTATTTT
TRBV7-6	-	many	TRBJ2-7	CASSLRGDRNYEQYF	TGTGCCAGCAGCTTGCGGGGGGACAGAAACTACGAGCAGTACTTC
TRBV3-1	-	few	TRBJ2-1	CASSRYSGSYNEQFF	TGTGCCAGCAGCCGCTATTCGGGGTCCTACAATGAGCAGTTCTTC
TRBV9	-	-	TRBJ1-3	CASSKEGGSGNTIYF	TGTGCCAGCAGCAAAGAAGGGGGTTCTGGAAACACCATATATTTT
TRBV19	-	-	TRBJ2-1	CASKGQGEDNEQFF	TGTGCCAGTAAGGGCCAGGGTGAAGACAATGAGCAGTTCTTC
TRBV29-1	-	many	TRBJ2-7	CSVVRQNSYEQYF	TGCAGCGTTGTGAGACAGAATAGCTACGAGCAGTACTTC
TRBV3-1	TRBD1	many	TRBJ1-2	CASSSPTPDRVYGYTF	TGTGCCAGCAGCAGCCCTACCCCCGACAGGGTCTATGGCTACACCTTC
TRBV9	-	many	TRBJ2-2	CASMAGNTGELFF	TGTGCCAGCATGGCGGGGAACACCGGGGAGCTGTTTTTT
TRBV10-3	-	many	TRBJ2-1	CAISATYQNEQFF	TGTGCCATCAGTGCGACTTATCAGAATGAGCAGTTCTTC
TRBV5-1	TRBD2	-	TRBJ2-5	CASSSTGGEETQYF	TGCGCCAGCAGCTCGACTGGGGGGGAAGAGACCCAGTACTTC
TRBV5-1	-	-	TRBJ2-7	CASSTQGLNEQYF	TGCGCCAGCAGTACTCAGGGTCTCAACGAGCAGTACTTC
TRBV24-1	TRBD2	few	TRBJ2-1	CATSDSRQTSGSMNEQFF	TGTGCCACCAGTGATTCCAGGCAGACTAGCGGGAGTATGAATGAGCAGTTCTTC
TRBV7-2	-	few	TRBJ2-3	CASSPGPGPSTDTQYF	TGTGCCAGCAGTCCTGGACCGGGACCCTCAACAGATACGCAGTATTTT
TRBV2	TRBD1	many	TRBJ2-2	CASSSDRGPTGELFF	TGTGCCAGCAGTTCCGACAGGGGGCCTACCGGGGAGCTGTTTTTT
TRBV20-1	-	few	TRBJ1-5	CSARDRAAGYQPQHF	TGCAGTGCTAGAGATAGGGCAGCAGGGTATCAGCCCCAGCATTTT
TRBV7-2	-	-	TRBJ1-5	CASSFRNQPQHF	TGTGCCAGCAGCTTCAGGAATCAGCCCCAGCATTTT
TRBV12-3/TRBV12-4	-	many	TRBJ2-3	CASSFGQGTDTQYF	TGTGCCAGCAGTTTCGGGCAGGGGACAGATACGCAGTATTTT
TRBV7-9	TRBD2	-	TRBJ2-1	CASSQNSGTSYNEQFF	TGTGCCAGCAGCCAAAATAGCGGGACTTCCTACAATGAGCAGTTCTTC